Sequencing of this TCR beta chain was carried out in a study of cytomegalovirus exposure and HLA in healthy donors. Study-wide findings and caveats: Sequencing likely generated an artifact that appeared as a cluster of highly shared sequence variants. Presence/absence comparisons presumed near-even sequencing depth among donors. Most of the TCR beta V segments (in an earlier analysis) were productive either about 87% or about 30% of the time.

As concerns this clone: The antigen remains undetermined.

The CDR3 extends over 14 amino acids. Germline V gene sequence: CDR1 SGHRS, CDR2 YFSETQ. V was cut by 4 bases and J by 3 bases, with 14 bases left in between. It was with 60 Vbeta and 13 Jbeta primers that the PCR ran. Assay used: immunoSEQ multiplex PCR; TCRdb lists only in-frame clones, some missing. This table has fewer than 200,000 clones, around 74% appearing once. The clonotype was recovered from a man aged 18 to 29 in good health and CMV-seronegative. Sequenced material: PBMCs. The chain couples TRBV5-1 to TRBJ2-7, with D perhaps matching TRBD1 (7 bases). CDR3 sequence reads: CASSLTRTGYEQYF. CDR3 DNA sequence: TGCGCCAGCAGCCTGACTAGGACAGGCTACGAGCAGTACTTC.